Presented here are 8 T cell receptor beta chains from one specimen sequenced in a study of control samples from healthy donors and cancer patients. Clones were sequenced by immunoSEQ multiplex PCR, and TCRdb holds only the in-frame ones, with some missing. The sample records 90,000 to 150,000 clones, approximately 90% being singletons. The sequencing input was blood. These receptors all come from a woman in her late teens or twenties in good health.

The chain recombines TRBV7-9 with TRBJ2-2; D perhaps matches TRBD2 (5 bases). Germline CDR1 is SEHNR and CDR2 is FQNEAQ (reference sequence). The germline V and J ends were trimmed by 4 bases and 5 bases, with 14 bases remaining between them. The CDR3 loop spans 15 amino acids. The DNA of the CDR3 is TGTGCCAGCAGCTCTCCCACGACGGGGACCGGGGAGCTGTTTTTT. It is translated as CASSSPTTGTGELFF.

V usage is TRBV5-6 and J usage is TRBJ2-3, with 11 nucleotides matching TRBD2. This CDR3 spans 16 amino acids. Germline assignment: CDR1 SGHDT and CDR2 YYEEEE. Losses at the gene ends were 0 bases for V and 3 bases for J; bases not matched to a gene: 3. The DNA for the CDR3 is TGTGCCAGCAGCTTGGGTAGCGGGAGGGGAACAGATACGCAGTATTTT. Protein product: CASSLGSGRGTDTQYF.

This clone was picked up one time. The chain has TRBV14 and TRBJ2-3, with a tentative D call TRBD1 (5 bases). Trimming took off 0 bases at V and 1 base at J, with 11 bases between the two ends. The CDR3 is 16 residues long. Germline V CDR1 and CDR2: SGHDN, FVKESK. This CDR3 reads CASSQDRVWGTDTQYF. The CDR3 DNA reads TGTGCCAGCAGCCAAGACAGGGTTTGGGGCACAGATACGCAGTATTTT.

This clone ranks as medium-sized. CDR3 nucleotide sequence: TGTGCCAGCAGCTTAGGATATAGGTGGGCTAGCGACGCCTACGAGCAGTACTTC. Translated, it gives CASSLGYRWASDAYEQYF. The J gene is TRBJ2-7, the V gene TRBV13; possibly TRBD2 for D (6 bases). Germline loops: CDR1 PRHDT, CDR2 FYEKMQ (reference sequence). V lost 0 bases and J 2 bases, leaving 20 bases between the germline ends. This CDR3 spans 18 amino acids.

The V gene is TRBV7-8, the J gene TRBJ2-3, with a possible D match to TRBD2 (5 bases). Trimming removed 1 base from V and 2 bases from J, with 13 bases in between. This CDR3 region has 16 residues. CDR1 and CDR2 (germline): SGHVS, FQNEAQ. The CDR3 loop reads CASSLGKDWNTDTQYF. The CDR3 DNA sequence: TGTGCCAGCAGCTTAGGAAAGGACTGGAACACAGATACGCAGTATTTT.

For the CDR3, the DNA is TGTGCCAGCAGTCCCCCGGGGCAGGGTAACTACGAGCAGTACTTC. Amino acid sequence: CASSPPGQGNYEQYF. V gene TRBV28 combines with J gene TRBJ2-7; D could derive from TRBD1 or TRBD2 (5 bases each). Looked up from germline, CDR1 is MDHEN and CDR2 is SYDVKM. V lost 5 bases to trimming and J lost 3 bases, with 17 bases between them. The CDR3 runs to 15 residues.

The rearrangement uses TRBV27 and TRBJ2-7; TRBD1 might be the D (5 bases). Germline-derived CDR1 and CDR2 are MNHEY and SMNVEV (reference sequence). V lost 0 bases and J lost 6, with 9 bases in between. CDR3 length equals 13 residues. Here the CDR3 DNA reads TGTGCCAGCAGTTTATCAGTAGGGGCCGAGCAGTACTTC. Residues: CASSLSVGAEQYF.

The rearrangement uses TRBV29-1 and TRBJ2-1; no definite D call. Germline V gives CDR1 SQVTM, CDR2 ANQGSEA. V lost 6 bases, J lost 5 bases, and 20 bases lay in between. This CDR3 contains 15 residues. The CDR3 is CSVLLHFVGHNEQFF. As DNA, the CDR3 is TGCAGCGTGCTACTGCACTTCGTCGGTCACAATGAGCAGTTCTTC.